This entry lists 16 T cell receptor beta chains sequenced from one sample in a study of T-cell reconstitution after alpha-beta-depleted transplantation in children. Molecular barcoding with unique molecular identifiers was used for the TCRbeta library. TCRdb independently ran MiXCR on the PCR reads; one entry per CDR3 protein. The sample yields some 490,000 distinct CDR3 sequences, under 15% seen once. This sample comprised PBMCs from the stem cell graft donor, obtained from the stem cell graft. Source of these receptors: a human donor who donated a stem cell graft to a child with combined immunodeficiency.

This chain joins TRBV12-3 or TRBV12-4 and TRBJ1-2; 7 bases agree with TRBD1. With 9 bases clipped from V and 4 bases from J, the junction kept 2 bases outside the gene matches. This CDR3 is 11 amino acids long. The CDR3 DNA reads as TGTGCCAGTCAGGGGGGCTATGGCTACACCTTC. Encoded protein: CASQGGYGYTF.

A remark on this clonotype: Sequence at one end of the junction differs from germline and may be a read error. The chain links TRBV6-2 or TRBV6-3 to TRBJ2-7, with 7 bases matching TRBD2. The CDR3 extends over 14 amino acids. CDR1 MNHEY and CDR2 SVGEGT come from the germline V gene. CDR3: CASSDGLVSNEQYF. The CDR3 nucleotides read TGTGCCAGCAGCGATGGACTAGTCTCCAACGAGCAGTACTTC.

For the CDR3, the DNA is TGCAGTGCTAGAGATGGGCAGCCAAACTTATTGGCCATAGCCAAAAACATTCAGTACTTC. Protein sequence: CSARDGQPNLLAIAKNIQYF. The chain recombines TRBV20-1 with TRBJ2-4, with D unclear. This CDR3 spans 20 amino acids. CDR1 is DFQATT, CDR2 SNEGSKA, per germline (reference sequence). The V end lost 0 bases, the J end lost 0 bases, and 24 bases lay between the germline ends.

The CDR3 DNA sequence: TGTGCCAGCAGTCCCGGACAGGGCAGGTCGGCCGGGGAGCTGTTTTTT. Its protein is CASSPGQGRSAGELFF. This chain joins TRBV6-2 or TRBV6-3 and TRBJ2-2, with 8 bases lining up with TRBD1. The CDR3 length is 16 residues. Germline V gene sequence: CDR1 MNHEY, CDR2 SVGEGT. The trim removed 5 bases at V and 6 bases at J, leaving 11 bases unmatched.

The V and J genes are TRBV29-1 and TRBJ2-1, with D hard to call. Trimming cost V 1 base and J 8 bases, with 12 bases left between them. CDR3 length: 13 residues. The germline CDR1 and CDR2 sequences are SQVTM and ANQGSEA. The CDR3 protein is CSVEGRSGDEQFF. As DNA, the CDR3 is TGCAGCGTTGAAGGCCGTTCTGGGGATGAGCAGTTCTTC.

This clonotype was detected only a few times. CDR3 coding DNA: TGTGCCATCATATTCCTGGTGGAGAGATCGAACACTGAAGCTTTCTTT. Its protein is CAIIFLVERSNTEAFF. This chain uses TRBV10-3 with TRBJ1-1; D is unresolved. The CDR3 totals 16 residues. Germline CDR1 and CDR2: ENHRY and SYGVKD. Trimming stripped 7 bases from V and 1 base from J, with 19 bases between.

This clonotype was seen repeatedly, ten times or more. The chain recombines TRBV5-1 with TRBJ2-1, with 10 bases identical to TRBD1. There are 15 residues in the CDR3. The V gene end was trimmed by 4 bases and the J gene end by 6 bases; junction bases not matched to a gene: 7. Germline V CDR1 and CDR2: SGHRS, YFSETQ. The CDR3 bases are TGCGCCAGCAGCAACACCGGGACAGGGGCCAATGAGCAGTTCTTC. This sequence encodes CASSNTGTGANEQFF.

This clonotype came up many times. The V gene is TRBV20-1, the J gene TRBJ1-2; a possible D gene is TRBD1 (5 bases). Trimming cost V 3 bases and J 2 bases, with 10 bases left between them. The CDR3 sequence is 13 residues long. Germline CDR1 and CDR2: DFQATT and SNEGSKA (reference sequence). The CDR3 DNA is TGCAGTGCTAGTTCGGGGGGGAACTATGGCTACACCTTC. Its translation: CSASSGGNYGYTF.

This clonotype was counted between two and nine times. The chain links TRBV6-5 to TRBJ2-5; no reliable D call. V lost 2 bases, J lost 5 bases, and 15 bases lay in between. Germline V gene data show CDR1 as MNHEY and CDR2 as SVGAGI. This CDR3 is 15 amino acids long. In DNA form, the CDR3 reads TGTGCCAGCAGTTACGGTCGTAGAGTAGGGGAGACCCAGTACTTC. This translates into CASSYGRRVGETQYF.

This clonotype was recorded a few times. The chain links TRBV3-1 to TRBJ2-2; D is possibly TRBD2 (6 bases). The CDR3 loop spans 16 amino acids. Germline V CDR1 and CDR2: LGHDT, YNNKEL (reference sequence). V lost 6 bases to trimming and J lost 1 base, with 15 bases between them. The CDR3 spells CASREGRRKNTGELFF. As DNA, the CDR3 is TGTGCCAGCAGGGAGGGACGGCGCAAGAACACCGGGGAGCTGTTTTTT.

This clonotype was counted only a few times. The chain employs TRBV25-1 and TRBJ1-5; TRBD1 aligns across 8 bases. With 3 bases clipped from V and 0 bases from J, the junction kept 4 bases outside the gene matches. The V gene's germline CDR1 is MGHDK and CDR2 SYGVNS. The CDR3 is 16 amino acids. CDR3 sequence reads: CASSEWTGYSNQPQHF. The CDR3 DNA reads as TGTGCCAGCAGTGAGTGGACAGGGTATAGCAATCAGCCCCAGCATTTT. The variable domain in full, with the rest retrieved from reference TRBV25-1 and TRBJ1-5, is EADIYQTPRYLVIGTGKKITLECSQTMGHDKMYWYQQDPGMELHLIHYSYGVNSTEKGDLSSESTVSRIRTEHFPLTLESARPSHTSQYLCASSEWTGYSNQPQHFGDGTRLSIL.

This clonotype was seen a handful of times. The rearrangement uses TRBV9 and TRBJ2-7; D tentatively fits TRBD1 or TRBD2 (6 bases each). Trimming removed 0 bases from V and 7 bases from J, with 17 bases in between. The V gene's germline CDR1 is SGDLS and CDR2 YYNGEE. The CDR3 length is 15 residues. CDR3 bases: TGTGCCAGCAGCGTAGAGGGGGACTTGGGGACTGAGCAGTACTTC. It is translated as CASSVEGDLGTEQYF.

There are a few counts of this clonotype. This chain joins TRBV6-1 and TRBJ2-1, with 13 positions matching TRBD2. Unmatched junction bases numbered 9, after V lost 2 bases and J lost 8 bases. CDR3 length equals 17 residues. Germline V gives CDR1 MNHNS, CDR2 SASEGT. The CDR3 nucleotides read TGTGCCAGCAGTGAAATCCGGACTAGCGGGAGAAGGCATGAGCAGTTCTTC. It specifies CASSEIRTSGRRHEQFF.

This clonotype came up a few times. CDR3 in DNA: TGTGCCAGCAGCGTAGGCATTACTGGGGCCAACGTCCTGACTTTC. Translation gives CASSVGITGANVLTF. V gene TRBV9 combines with J gene TRBJ2-6; unclear D gene. V was shortened by 0 bases and J by 2 bases, with 6 bases between the two germline ends. Germline assignment: CDR1 SGDLS and CDR2 YYNGEE. The CDR3 runs to 15 residues.

This clonotype was seen many times. The V gene is TRBV20-1, the J gene TRBJ2-1; perhaps TRBD1 as D (5 bases). The CDR3 runs to 13 residues. V lost 5 bases to trimming and J lost 7 bases, with 15 bases between them. Germline CDR1 reads DFQATT; CDR2 reads SNEGSKA (reference sequence). Written as DNA, the CDR3 is TGCAGTGCTTTGCCGCCAAGGGGTAATGAGCAGTTCTTC. It encodes CSALPPRGNEQFF.

The chain joins TRBV5-6 to TRBJ2-7; tentatively, D is TRBD2 (6 bases). The CDR3 loop spans 15 amino acids. The germline V gene has CDR1 SGHDT and CDR2 YYEEEE. V was shortened by 1 base and J by 5 bases, with 16 bases between the two germline ends. CDR3 sequence reads: CASSLMSRGTHEQYF. Written as DNA, the CDR3 is TGTGCCAGCAGCTTGATGAGCCGGGGGACCCACGAGCAGTACTTC.